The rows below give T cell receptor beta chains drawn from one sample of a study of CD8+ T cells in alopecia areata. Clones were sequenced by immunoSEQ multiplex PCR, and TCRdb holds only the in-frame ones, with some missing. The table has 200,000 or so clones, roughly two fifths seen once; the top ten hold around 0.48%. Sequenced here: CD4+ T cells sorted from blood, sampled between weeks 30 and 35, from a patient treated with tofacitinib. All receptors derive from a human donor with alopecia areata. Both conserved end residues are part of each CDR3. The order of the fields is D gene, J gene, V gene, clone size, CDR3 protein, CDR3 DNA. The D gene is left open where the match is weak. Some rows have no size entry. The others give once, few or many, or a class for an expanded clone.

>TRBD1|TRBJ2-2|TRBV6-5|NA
CASSYDRTGGPGELFF
TGTGCCAGCAGCTACGACCGGACAGGGGGTCCCGGGGAGCTGTTTTTC
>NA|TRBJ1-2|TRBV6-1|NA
CASTRDNYGYTF
TGTGCCAGCACCAGGGATAACTATGGCTACACCTTC
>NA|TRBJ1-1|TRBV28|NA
CASSFRRQPNTEAFF
TGTGCCAGCAGTTTTCGTAGACAGCCGAACACTGAAGCTTTCTTT
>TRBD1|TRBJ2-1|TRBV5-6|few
CASSGGTGTFNEQFF
TGTGCCAGCAGCGGGGGGACAGGGACGTTCAATGAGCAGTTCTTC
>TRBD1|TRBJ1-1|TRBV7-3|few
CASSISPRGLAEAFF
TGTGCCAGCAGCATTTCCCCCAGGGGGCTGGCTGAAGCTTTCTTT
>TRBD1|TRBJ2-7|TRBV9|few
CASSPPGTGGEQYF
TGTGCCAGCAGCCCTCCGGGGACAGGGGGCGAGCAGTACTTC
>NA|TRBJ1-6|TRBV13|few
CASTLRNSPLHF
TGTGCCAGCACCCTGCGGAATTCACCCCTCCACTTT
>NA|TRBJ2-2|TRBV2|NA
CASDRGNTGELFF
TGTGCCAGCGATCGGGGAAACACCGGGGAGCTGTTTTTT
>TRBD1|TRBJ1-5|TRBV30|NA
CAWSGQGDQPQHF
TGTGCCTGGAGCGGACAGGGGGATCAGCCCCAGCATTTT
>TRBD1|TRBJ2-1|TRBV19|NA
CASTTGGQGYNEQFF
TGTGCCAGTACCACAGGCGGACAGGGGTACAATGAGCAGTTCTTC
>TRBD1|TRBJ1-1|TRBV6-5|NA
CASKNIQGTEAFF
TGTGCCAGCAAGAACATACAGGGGACTGAAGCTTTCTTT
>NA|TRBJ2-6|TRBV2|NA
CASSEPSGANVLTF
TGTGCCAGCAGTGAACCATCTGGGGCCAACGTCCTGACTTTC
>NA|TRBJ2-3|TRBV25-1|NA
CASSSQGLTDTQYF
TGTGCCAGCAGCTCACAGGGCCTCACAGATACGCAGTATTTT
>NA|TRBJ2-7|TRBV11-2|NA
CASSLGGQHGFYGQYF
TGTGCCAGCAGCTTAGGTGGCCAACATGGATTTTATGGGCAGTACTTC
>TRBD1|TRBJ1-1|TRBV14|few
CASSQVTGGTEAFF
TGTGCCAGCAGCCAAGTGACAGGGGGCACTGAAGCTTTCTTT
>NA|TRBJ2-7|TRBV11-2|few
CASSSAGEQYF
TGTGCCAGCAGCTCCGCAGGGGAGCAGTACTTC
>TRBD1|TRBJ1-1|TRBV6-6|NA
CASGTGTGSTEAFF
TGTGCCAGCGGAACCGGGACAGGGTCCACTGAAGCTTTCTTT
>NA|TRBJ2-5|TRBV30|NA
CAWSFGQETQYF
TGTGCCTGGAGTTTCGGGCAAGAGACCCAGTACTTC
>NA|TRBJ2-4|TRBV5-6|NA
CASSLGSGENIQYF
TGTGCCAGCAGCTTGGGGTCCGGGGAAAACATTCAGTACTTC
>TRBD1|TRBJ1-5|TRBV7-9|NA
CASSLGQGYNQPQHF
TGTGCCAGCAGCTTAGGACAGGGATACAATCAGCCCCAGCATTTT
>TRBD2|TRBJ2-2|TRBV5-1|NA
CASSPISGSRTGELFF
TGCGCCAGCAGCCCCATTAGCGGGAGTCGAACCGGGGAGCTGTTTTTT
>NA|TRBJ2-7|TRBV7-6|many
CASSLDQGPYEQYF
TGTGCCAGCAGCTTAGATCAGGGGCCCTACGAGCAGTACTTC
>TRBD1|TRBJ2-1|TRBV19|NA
CASRLDRASNNEQFF
TGTGCCAGTAGACTAGACAGGGCAAGTAACAATGAGCAGTTCTTC
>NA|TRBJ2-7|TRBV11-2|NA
CASSFSPPDEQYF
TGTGCCAGCAGCTTTTCCCCTCCTGACGAGCAGTACTTC
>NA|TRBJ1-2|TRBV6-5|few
CASSYSIQIRNGYTF
TGTGCCAGCAGTTACTCGATACAGATACGGAATGGCTACACCTTC
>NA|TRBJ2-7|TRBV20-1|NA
CSARELYEQYF
TGCAGTGCTAGGGAACTGTACGAGCAGTACTTC
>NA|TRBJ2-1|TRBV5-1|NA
CASSLERANEQFF
TGCGCCAGCAGCTTGGAAAGGGCCAATGAGCAGTTCTTC
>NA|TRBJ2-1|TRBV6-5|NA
CASSSPPTQREQFF
TGTGCCAGCAGTTCCCCACCGACCCAGCGTGAGCAGTTCTTC
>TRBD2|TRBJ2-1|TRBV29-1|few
CSVRAGVGEQFF
TGCAGCGTCAGGGCGGGAGTCGGGGAGCAGTTCTTC
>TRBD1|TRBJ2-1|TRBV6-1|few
CASSRQGSYNEQFF
TGTGCCAGCAGTAGACAGGGATCCTACAATGAGCAGTTCTTC
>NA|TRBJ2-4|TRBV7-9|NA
CASSLAESRGVQYF
TGTGCCAGCAGCTTAGCGGAATCCCGAGGAGTTCAGTACTTC
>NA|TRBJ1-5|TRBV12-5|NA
CASGTGNQPQHF
TGTGCTAGTGGAACAGGGAATCAGCCCCAGCATTTT
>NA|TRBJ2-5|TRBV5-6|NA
CASSLYQISGLETQYF
TGTGCCAGCAGCTTGTACCAGATTAGCGGTCTAGAGACCCAGTACTTC
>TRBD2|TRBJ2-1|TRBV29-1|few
CSVVGGGNEQFF
TGCAGCGTTGTCGGGGGGGGCAATGAGCAGTTCTTC
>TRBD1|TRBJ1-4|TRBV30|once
CAWTSKGASPTNEKLFF
TGTGCCTGGACGTCCAAGGGGGCTTCGCCAACTAATGAAAAACTGTTTTTT
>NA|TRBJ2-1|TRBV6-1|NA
CASRTPVGSEQFF
TGTGCCAGCAGGACTCCCGTCGGTTCTGAGCAGTTCTTC
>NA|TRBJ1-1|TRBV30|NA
CAWSKATRWTEAFF
TGTGCCTGGAGCAAGGCAACGAGGTGGACTGAAGCTTTCTTT
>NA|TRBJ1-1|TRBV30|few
CAWSVVGADTEAFF
TGTGCCTGGAGTGTAGTGGGGGCGGACACTGAAGCTTTCTTT
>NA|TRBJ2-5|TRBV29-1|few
CSVIRTAKETQYF
TGCAGCGTTATCCGAACAGCAAAAGAGACCCAGTACTTC
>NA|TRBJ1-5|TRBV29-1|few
CSVARGWDQPQHF
TGCAGCGTTGCAAGAGGATGGGATCAGCCCCAGCATTTT
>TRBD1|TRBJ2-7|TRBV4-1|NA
CASSPSLVLDRFNEQYF
TGCGCCAGCAGCCCCTCTTTGGTGTTGGACAGGTTTAACGAGCAGTACTTC
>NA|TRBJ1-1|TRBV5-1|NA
CASSRGNTEAFF
TGCGCCAGCAGCAGGGGGAACACTGAAGCTTTCTTT
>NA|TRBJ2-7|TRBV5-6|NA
CASRVRAGSYEQYF
TGTGCCAGCAGGGTTAGGGCAGGTTCCTACGAGCAGTACTTC
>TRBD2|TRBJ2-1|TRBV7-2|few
CASSLVLAGRNEQFF
TGTGCCAGCAGCTTAGTATTAGCGGGGCGGAATGAGCAGTTCTTC
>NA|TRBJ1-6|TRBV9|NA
CASSVDDWFSPLHF
TGTGCCAGCAGCGTTGATGATTGGTTTTCACCCCTCCACTTT
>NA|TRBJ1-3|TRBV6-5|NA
CASSRTGTGNTIYF
TGTGCCAGCAGTCGTACAGGGACCGGAAACACCATATATTTT
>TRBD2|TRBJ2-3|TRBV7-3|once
CASGSGTSDTQYF
TGTGCCAGCGGTAGCGGGACGTCAGATACGCAGTATTTT
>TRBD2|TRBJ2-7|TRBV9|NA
CASSPTTGGYEQYF
TGTGCCAGCAGCCCCACCACGGGGGGCTACGAGCAGTACTTC
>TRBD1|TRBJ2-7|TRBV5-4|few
CASSSNRGLGGEQYF
TGTGCCAGCAGCTCAAACAGGGGGCTCGGTGGAGAGCAGTACTTC
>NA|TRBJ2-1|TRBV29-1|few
CSVGVRSYNEQFF
TGCAGCGTTGGAGTGAGATCCTACAATGAGCAGTTCTTC
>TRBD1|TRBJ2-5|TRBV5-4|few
CASTMGQQETQYF
TGTGCCAGCACCATGGGACAGCAAGAGACCCAGTACTTC
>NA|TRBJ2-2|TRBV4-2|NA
CASRRRAGDGELFF
TGTGCCAGCAGGAGGAGGGCCGGGGACGGGGAGCTGTTTTTT